Detailed here is one TCR beta chain. Its matching antigen is unknown. The record originates from a study of blood T cells in healthy people across ages. Study-wide results and caveats: In older individuals, TCR beta diversity per million T cells was lower, falling roughly linearly with age.

The J segment lost 4 bases and the V segment lost 9 bases, leaving 3 bases of the junction unmatched. This CDR3 region has 13 residues. Germline CDR1 and CDR2: MGHRA and YSYEKL. PCR was performed a second time for roughly 7 to 11 cycles using a sample-barcoded 5' primer and a J-beta primer mix. Template switching added a 12-random-nucleotide identifier to every cDNA molecule. TCRdb recomputed calls from the 5' RACE reads with MiXCR, one row per CDR3 protein. The sample has about 1.1 million distinct CDR3 sequences, roughly two fifths seen once. The rearrangement joins TRBV4-1 to TRBJ2-2, with TRBD1 matching 9 bases. Specimen: blood. The sequence was obtained from a man between 18 and 35 years old in good health. The CDR3 bases are TGCGCCAGACCGGGACAGGGCACCGGGGAGCTGTTTTTT. This encodes CARPGQGTGELFF.